This T cell receptor (beta chain) is from a study of cytomegalovirus exposure and HLA in healthy donors. Regarding the study as a whole: Among immune exposure information, only CMV serostatus was available. It was 150 to 200 TCR beta chains that were listed as cytomegalovirus-associated. A further, later analysis showed that HLA-associated TCR beta chains (compared with equally common others) were more clonally expanded.

J lost 5 bases, V lost 4 bases, and 6 bases had no gene match. The CDR3 length is 15 residues. Looked up from germline, CDR1 is LGHNA and CDR2 is YNFKEQ. With regard to this clone: Its specificity is unknown.

60 Vbeta and 13 Jbeta primers were used in PCR. Sequenced by immunoSEQ multiplex PCR; TCRdb stores in-frame clones only, minus some. Of around 150,000 clones in the sample, 60% to 80% were seen once. All donors participated as healthy donors of bone marrow. The sequencing input was PBMCs. The TCR comes from a woman aged 45-65 years in good health and CMV-seropositive. The chain joins TRBV4-2 to TRBJ2-1; 9 bases match TRBD2. This CDR3 reads CASSRGGREDNEQFF. The CDR3, as DNA: TGTGCCAGCAGCCGGGGCGGGAGGGAGGACAATGAGCAGTTCTTC.